Each of the 16 T cell receptor beta chains below was sequenced from the same sample in a study of T-cell memory formation after mild COVID-19. MiXCR, applied by TCRdb to the 5' RACE reads, yields one record per CDR3 protein. The sample consists of hundreds of thousands of distinct CDR3 sequences, 20% of them appearing once. What was sequenced was PBMCs or a T cell subset sorted from them (not recorded which). All receptors come from an adult woman who had mild COVID-19 (a few samples of this study predate the infection). Cell type and time point are not known.

The chain has TRBV29-1 and TRBJ2-7; D is possibly TRBD1 (5 bases). V was clipped by 5 bases and J by 1 base, with 9 bases between them. The CDR3 consists of 12 residues. Germline V gene lookup returns CDR1 SQVTM and CDR2 ANQGSEA. As DNA, the CDR3 is TGCAGCGTTCTAGGACAATCCTACGAGCAGTACTTC. Amino acids: CSVLGQSYEQYF.

This clonotype was found a few times. This chain joins TRBV9 and TRBJ2-1, with a possible D match to TRBD2 (7 bases). V dropped 4 bases and J dropped 7 bases, with 18 bases sitting between them. Germline V gene data show CDR1 as SGDLS and CDR2 as YYNGEE. The CDR3 is 15 amino acids. CDR3 loop: CASSHHLGGGNEQFF. CDR3 DNA sequence: TGTGCCAGCAGCCACCATCTGGGAGGGGGGAATGAGCAGTTCTTC.

This clonotype was seen a few times. The chain joins TRBV4-2 to TRBJ2-3; a weak D match, TRBD2 (5 bases). The CDR3 spans 16 residues. V was trimmed by 3 bases and J by 3 bases, leaving 16 bases between them. Germline V CDR1 and CDR2: LGHNA, YNFKEQ. The CDR3 region is CASSQDPAGSTDTQYF. Here the CDR3 DNA reads TGTGCCAGCAGCCAGGACCCCGCGGGTAGTACAGATACGCAGTATTTT.

The table lists this clonotype with a few counts. The CDR3 is CASSPDRSQETQYF. The CDR3 DNA sequence: TGTGCCAGCAGTCCGGACAGGAGCCAAGAGACCCAGTACTTC. The rearrangement links TRBV2 to TRBJ2-5; 7 nucleotides line up with TRBD1. The CDR3 is made up of 14 amino acids. The trim removed 5 bases at V and 1 base at J, leaving 4 bases unmatched. Germline assignment: CDR1 SNHLY and CDR2 FYNNEI.

The CDR3 DNA follows: TGTGCCACCAGTGATTTGGGGGCTAGCGCCAGCTCCTACAATGAGCAGTTCTTC. Its protein product is CATSDLGASASSYNEQFF. The rearrangement joins TRBV24-1 to TRBJ2-1; possibly TRBD2 for D (6 bases). From germline, CDR1 is KGHDR and CDR2 SFDVKD. The CDR3 spans 18 residues. Trimming left V 0 bases short and J 0 bases short, with 14 bases between.

The table lists this clonotype with many counts. The rearrangement links TRBV12-3 or TRBV12-4 to TRBJ2-3; D is perhaps TRBD1 or TRBD2 (6 bases each). The CDR3 has 15 residues. Trimming shortened V by 4 bases and J by 0 bases, and 11 bases separated the two germline ends. The CDR3 is CASSSQGGSTDTQYF. The CDR3 DNA reads TGTGCCAGCAGTTCACAGGGAGGAAGCACAGATACGCAGTATTTT.

This clonotype was observed a few times. The chain carries TRBV5-6 and TRBJ2-5; D may be TRBD1 (6 bases). The CDR3 consists of 15 residues. Germline CDR1 reads SGHDT; CDR2 reads YYEEEE. V lost 3 bases to trimming and J lost 5 bases, with 17 bases between them. The CDR3 loop reads CASSYRNRVGETQYF. CDR3 sequence (DNA): TGTGCCAGCAGCTACCGTAACAGGGTTGGTGAGACCCAGTACTTC. Using reference TRBV5-6 and TRBJ2-5 for the parts outside the CDR3, the full variable domain is DAGVTQSPTHLIKTRGQQVTLRCSPKSGHDTVSWYQQALGQGPQFIFQYYEEEERQRGNFPDRFSGHQFPNYSSELNVNALLLGDSALYLCASSYRNRVGETQYFGPGTRLLVL.

This sequence joins TRBV18 and TRBJ2-1; weak D call: TRBD2 (5 bases). Germline CDR1 reads KGHSH; CDR2 reads LQKENI. The CDR3 is 14 residues long. With 3 bases removed from V and 9 bases from J, the gap between germline ends came to 15 bases. CDR3 DNA: TGTGCCAGCTCACCTCGAGGGTATGACGGTGAGCAGTTCTTC. As protein: CASSPRGYDGEQFF.

This clonotype came up a few times. The V and J genes are TRBV20-1 and TRBJ2-7, with D perhaps matching TRBD2 (6 bases). Germline CDR1 reads DFQATT; CDR2 reads SNEGSKA (reference sequence). The CDR3 has 15 amino acids. V lost 2 bases to trimming and J lost 0 bases, with 14 bases between them. The CDR3 loop is CSARSPWDFSYEQYF. The CDR3, as DNA: TGCAGTGCTAGATCCCCTTGGGACTTCTCCTACGAGCAGTACTTC.

This clonotype was detected only a few times. The chain joins TRBV7-2 to TRBJ2-1, with TRBD2 matching over 8 bases. Germline trimming cut 8 bases from V and 0 bases from J; bases unmatched to any gene: 3. The CDR3 has 14 residues. Looked up from germline, CDR1 is SGHTA and CDR2 is FQGNSA. CDR3: CASGGTSSYNEQFF. DNA for the CDR3: TGTGCCAGCGGGGGGACTAGCTCCTACAATGAGCAGTTCTTC.

This clonotype showed up many times. The CDR3 is CASNQGGGYNEQFF. The CDR3 coding sequence is TGTGCCAGCAATCAGGGGGGAGGGTACAATGAGCAGTTCTTC. The chain employs TRBV7-8 and TRBJ2-1, with D tentatively TRBD1 or TRBD2 (7 bases each). Germline loops: CDR1 SGHVS, CDR2 FQNEAQ. The CDR3 runs to 14 residues. The V end was cut by 7 bases, the J end by 4 bases, with 14 bases between.

This clonotype was seen ten or more times. In DNA form, the CDR3 reads TGTGCCAGCAGTTCCACCGCGGGCGGGTCCTACGAGCAGTACTTC. Translated: CASSSTAGGSYEQYF. The chain couples TRBV6-6 to TRBJ2-7; perhaps TRBD2 as D (5 bases). This CDR3 spans 15 amino acids. Germline loops: CDR1 MNHNY, CDR2 SVGAGI (reference sequence). V dropped 4 bases and J dropped 1 base, with 14 bases sitting between them.

The genes are TRBV30 and TRBJ1-2, with D maybe TRBD1 (5 bases). Germline loops: CDR1 GTSNPN, CDR2 SVGIG (reference sequence). This CDR3 spans 13 amino acids. With 4 bases removed from V and 8 bases from J, the gap between germline ends came to 17 bases. CDR3 residues: CAWTVTVQSGYTF. DNA of the CDR3: TGTGCCTGGACGGTGACAGTCCAGTCGGGCTACACCTTC.

The chain links TRBV7-9 to TRBJ2-7; D possibly corresponds to TRBD1 (8 bases). The CDR3 is made up of 15 amino acids. The germline V gene has CDR1 SEHNR and CDR2 FQNEAQ (reference sequence). V shed 5 bases and J shed 5 bases, with 19 bases lying between them. CDR3: CASSHGQTGGDEQYF. CDR3 DNA: TGTGCCAGCAGCCACGGGCAAACAGGGGGGGACGAGCAGTACTTC. The full variable domain, with the rest looked up from reference TRBV7-9 and TRBJ2-7, is DTGVSQNPRHKITKRGQNVTFRCDPISEHNRLYWYRQTLGQGPEFLTYFQNEAQLEKSRLLSDRFSAERPKGSFSTLEIQRTEQGDSAMYLCASSHGQTGGDEQYFGPGTRLTVT.

V gene TRBV6-2 or TRBV6-3 combines with J gene TRBJ2-1; maybe TRBD1 (5 bases). The CDR3 totals 12 residues. The germline V and J ends were trimmed by 6 bases and 8 bases, with 11 bases remaining between them. Germline assignment: CDR1 MNHEY and CDR2 SVGEGT. CDR3 sequence reads: CASRKGMDEQFF. The CDR3 DNA sequence: TGTGCCAGCAGAAAGGGGATGGATGAGCAGTTCTTC.

The chain carries TRBV20-1 and TRBJ2-7; 7 bases align to TRBD1. Trimming cost V 3 bases and J 3 bases; bases outside gene matches: 5. CDR1 and CDR2 (germline): DFQATT, SNEGSKA (reference sequence). This CDR3 is 13 amino acids long. In DNA form, the CDR3 reads TGCAGTGCTAGGACGGGACAGCACTACGAGCAGTACTTC. This codes for CSARTGQHYEQYF.